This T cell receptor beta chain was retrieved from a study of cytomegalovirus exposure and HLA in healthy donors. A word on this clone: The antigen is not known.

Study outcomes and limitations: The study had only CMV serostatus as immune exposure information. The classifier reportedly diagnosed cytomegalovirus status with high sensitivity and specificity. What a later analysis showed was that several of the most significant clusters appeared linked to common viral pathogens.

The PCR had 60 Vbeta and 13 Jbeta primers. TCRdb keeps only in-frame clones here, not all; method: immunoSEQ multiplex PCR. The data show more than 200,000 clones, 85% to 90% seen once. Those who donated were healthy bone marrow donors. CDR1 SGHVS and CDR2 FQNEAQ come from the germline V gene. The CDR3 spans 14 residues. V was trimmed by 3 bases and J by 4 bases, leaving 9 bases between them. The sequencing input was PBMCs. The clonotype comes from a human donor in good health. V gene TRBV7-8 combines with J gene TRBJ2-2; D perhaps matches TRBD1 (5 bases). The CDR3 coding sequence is TGTGCCAGCAGCTTGGGGCAGACCACCGGGGAGCTGTTTTTT. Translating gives CASSLGQTTGELFF. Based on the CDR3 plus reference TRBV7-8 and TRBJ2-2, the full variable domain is GAGVSQSPRYKVAKRGQDVALRCDPISGHVSLFWYQQALGQGPEFLTYFQNEAQLDKSGLPSDRFFAERPEGSVSTLKIQRTQQEDSAVYLCASSLGQTTGELFFGEGSRLTVL.